Shown below are 25 T cell receptor beta chains from a single sample sequenced in a study of beta chain features in type 1 diabetes. Since all of the isolated RNA was reverse transcribed, expressed TCRB transcripts were what got sequenced. The protocol was immunoSEQ multiplex PCR, while the TCRdb copy is restricted to in-frame clones and leaves out a portion. In the table there are tens of thousands of clones, roughly 50% of which are singletons. The sequenced material came from stem cell memory CD4+ T cells from blood. The receptors stem from a woman in her 30s in good health.

This clone has more than one count but fewer than ten. V is TRBV5-1 and J is TRBJ2-3; 10 bases are a match to TRBD2. The V and J ends lost 4 bases and 2 bases, in that order; junction bases with no gene match: 10. The germline V gene has CDR1 SGHRS and CDR2 YFSETQ. The CDR3 is made up of 17 amino acids. The CDR3 nucleotides are TGCGCCAGCAGCGCGGGACCTAGCGGGAGCTCCACAGATACGCAGTATTTT. Residues: CASSAGPSGSSTDTQYF.

The CDR3 DNA reads as TGTGCCAGCAGTACATCGACTAGCGGGAGTGGGGATGAGCAGTTCTTC. Translation gives CASSTSTSGSGDEQFF. The chain joins TRBV6-6 to TRBJ2-1; TRBD2 matches at 12 bases. Germline assignment: CDR1 MNHNY and CDR2 SVGAGI (reference sequence). The CDR3 length is 16 residues. J gave up 8 bases and V 5 bases, and 10 bases lay outside the gene matches.

The rearrangement links TRBV28 to TRBJ1-1; 8 positions match TRBD1. Germline-derived CDR1 and CDR2 are MDHEN and SYDVKM. The V and J ends lost 3 bases and 5 bases, in that order; junction bases with no gene match: 5. The CDR3 is 14 amino acids. The CDR3 loop reads CASSFGQGATEAFF. CDR3 bases: TGTGCCAGCAGTTTCGGGCAGGGGGCAACTGAAGCTTTCTTT.

V and J are TRBV14 and TRBJ2-6; 7 nucleotides line up with TRBD1. Germline V gene sequence: CDR1 SGHDN, CDR2 FVKESK. V gave up 3 bases and J gave up 0 bases; unmatched junction bases: 14. CDR3 length equals 20 residues. The chain's CDR3 is CASSQLRDSGLFSGANVLTF. Here the CDR3 DNA reads TGTGCCAGCAGCCAGCTCAGGGACAGCGGCCTCTTCTCTGGGGCCAACGTCCTGACTTTC.

The chain carries TRBV6-6 and TRBJ2-1, with 11 bases lining up with TRBD2. Germline V gene sequence: CDR1 MNHNY, CDR2 SVGAGI (reference sequence). Trimming removed 8 bases from V and 8 bases from J; junction bases left unmatched: 8. The CDR3 spans 14 residues. In DNA form, the CDR3 reads TGTGCCAGCTGTACTAGCGGGAGAAAATATGAGCAGTTCTTC. This gives the protein CASCTSGRKYEQFF.

The chain uses TRBV19 and TRBJ1-1; weak D call: TRBD1 (5 bases). V lost 6 bases to trimming and J lost 1 base, with 9 bases between them. CDR3 length: 13 residues. CDR1 is LNHDA, CDR2 SQIVND, per germline (reference sequence). The CDR3 is CASSNTGNTEAFF. The CDR3, as DNA: TGTGCCAGTAGCAATACAGGGAACACTGAAGCTTTCTTT.

The chain couples TRBV4-2 to TRBJ1-2; D is perhaps TRBD1 (5 bases). V dropped 5 bases and J dropped 6 bases, with 22 bases sitting between them. The germline V gene has CDR1 LGHNA and CDR2 YNFKEQ. The CDR3 contains 16 residues. CDR3 sequence (DNA): TGTGCCAGCAGCTTGGCGCCCCGCGGAAAGGGGAATGGCTACACCTTC. Translated: CASSLAPRGKGNGYTF.

V and J are TRBV5-1 and TRBJ2-3, with D possibly matching TRBD2 (7 bases). Trimming took off 3 bases at V and 2 bases at J, with 10 bases between the two ends. Germline-derived CDR1 and CDR2 are SGHRS and YFSETQ. The CDR3 extends over 14 amino acids. CDR3: CASSSGDYTDTQYF. The CDR3 nucleotides read TGCGCCAGCAGCTCAGGGGACTACACAGATACGCAGTATTTT.

The V and J genes are TRBV5-1 and TRBJ1-1; 10 bases match TRBD1. Trimming removed 2 bases from V and 8 bases from J; junction bases left unmatched: 9. From germline, CDR1 is SGHRS and CDR2 YFSETQ. This CDR3 is 15 amino acids long. CDR3 nucleotide sequence: TGCGCCAGCAGCTTTGGGGACAGGGGAATTTACGAAGCTTTCTTT. Encoded protein: CASSFGDRGIYEAFF.

The gene calls are TRBV9 and TRBJ2-1, with 16 bases matching TRBD2. V lost 0 bases, J lost 8 bases, and 11 bases stayed unmatched. This CDR3 is 19 amino acids long. Looked up from germline, CDR1 is SGDLS and CDR2 is YYNGEE. The chain's CDR3 is CASSVGKGLAGGPVYEQFF. CDR3 bases: TGTGCCAGCAGCGTAGGAAAGGGACTAGCGGGAGGGCCGGTCTATGAGCAGTTCTTC.

The sample holds one count of this clone. V usage is TRBV5-1 and J usage is TRBJ2-5; possibly TRBD1 for D (5 bases). Trimming shortened V by 4 bases and J by 5 bases, and 12 bases separated the two germline ends. This CDR3 is built from 13 residues. The germline V gene encodes CDR1 SGHRS and CDR2 YFSETQ. In nucleotides, the CDR3 is TGCGCCAGCAGCCAGGGAACCCGGGAGACCCAGTACTTC. Protein sequence: CASSQGTRETQYF.

The sample holds a few counts of this clone. The chain joins TRBV27 to TRBJ2-1; TRBD2 agrees at 11 bases. The CDR3 length is 16 residues. J lost 6 bases, V lost 5 bases, and 9 bases had no gene match. Germline loops: CDR1 MNHEY, CDR2 SMNVEV (reference sequence). The DNA of the CDR3 is TGTGCCAGCAGTGGATTCGGGACTAGCGGTCGCAATGAGCAGTTCTTC. It translates to CASSGFGTSGRNEQFF.

The rearrangement links TRBV6-5 to TRBJ1-5; D not resolved. The germline gives CDR1 MNHEY, CDR2 SVGAGI. CDR3 length: 14 residues. The V gene lost 4 bases and the J gene lost 0 bases, with 7 bases spanning the gap. CDR3 in DNA: TGTGCCAGCAGTTCACAGTATAGCAATCAGCCCCAGCATTTT. This translates into CASSSQYSNQPQHF.

Only a few counts were recorded for this clone. Here the CDR3 reads CSAWTGGASGNTIYF. The CDR3 region has the DNA TGCAGCGCTTGGACAGGGGGCGCATCTGGAAACACCATATATTTT. The chain uses TRBV29-1 and TRBJ1-3; 11 nucleotides agree with TRBD1. The germline V gene has CDR1 SQVTM and CDR2 ANQGSEA. Losses at the gene ends were 7 bases for V and 1 base for J; bases not matched to a gene: 6. The CDR3 consists of 15 residues.

In its sample, this clone was seen once. The chain links TRBV5-1 to TRBJ2-2; 8 bases fit TRBD1. After removal of 9 bases from V and 7 bases from J, the junction contained 8 bases not matched to a gene. CDR1 is SGHRS, CDR2 YFSETQ, per germline. This CDR3 is built from 13 residues. CDR3 in amino acids: CATAPDRDGELFF. The CDR3 nucleotides read TGCGCCACCGCGCCGGACAGGGACGGGGAGCTGTTTTTT. Full variable domain (missing parts from reference TRBV5-1 and TRBJ2-2): KAGVTQTPRYLIKTRGQQVTLSCSPISGHRSVSWYQQTPGQGLQFLFEYFSETQRNKGNFPGRFSGRQFSNSRSEMNVSTLELGDSALYLCATAPDRDGELFFGEGSRLTVL.

This clone was detected only a few times. The gene calls are TRBV4-3 and TRBJ1-5, with 11 bases aligning to TRBD1. CDR3 length: 16 amino acids. Trimming removed 0 bases from V and 6 bases from J; junction bases left unmatched: 4. Looked up from germline, CDR1 is LGHNA and CDR2 is YSLEER. CDR3 loop: CASSQDLGQGAQPQHF. Written as DNA, the CDR3 is TGCGCCAGCAGCCAAGATCTAGGACAGGGGGCTCAGCCCCAGCATTTT.

This chain connects TRBV7-3 to TRBJ2-4; 8 bases are shared with TRBD1. V trimming: 0 bases; J trimming: 4 bases; junction bases outside the gene matches: 2. CDR1 is SGHTA, CDR2 FQGTGA, per germline. The CDR3 sequence is 15 residues long. The CDR3 coding sequence is TGTGCCAGCAGCTTAACTGGGGACAGGAAAAACATTCAGTACTTC. As protein: CASSLTGDRKNIQYF.

This chain links TRBV28 with TRBJ2-7; 8 bases line up with TRBD1. Germline values: CDR1 MDHEN, CDR2 SYDVKM. The V gene end was trimmed by 7 bases and the J gene end by 2 bases; junction bases not matched to a gene: 10. The CDR3 extends over 15 amino acids. The CDR3 region has the DNA TGTGCCAGCACCCCTCCGGACAGGGTAACCTACGAGCAGTACTTC. It yields the protein CASTPPDRVTYEQYF.

The chain joins TRBV7-6 to TRBJ2-2; the D gene is possibly TRBD1 (6 bases). The CDR3 has 15 residues. V lost 5 bases and J 3 bases, leaving 13 bases between the germline ends. Germline V gene lookup returns CDR1 SGHVS and CDR2 FNYEAQ. The CDR3 DNA reads TGTGCCAGCAGCCCCAACAGGGCGGACACCGGGGAGCTGTTTTTT. Amino acid sequence: CASSPNRADTGELFF.

The chain has TRBV11-2 and TRBJ2-1, with 9 bases lining up with TRBD2. This CDR3 has 13 amino acids. The J segment lost 9 bases and the V segment lost 6 bases, leaving 6 bases of the junction unmatched. Germline V gives CDR1 SGHAT, CDR2 FQNNGV. CDR3 coding DNA: TGTGCCAGCAGAAGACTAGCGGCCGGTGAGCAGTTCTTC. This sequence encodes CASRRLAAGEQFF. The variable domain in full, completed from reference TRBV11-2 and TRBJ2-1, reads EAGVAQSPRYKIIEKRQSVAFWCNPISGHATLYWYQQILGQGPKLLIQFQNNGVVDDSQLPKDRFSAERLKGVDSTLKIQPAKLEDSAVYLCASRRLAAGEQFFGPGTRLTVL.

This clone was seen once. V usage is TRBV6-5 and J usage is TRBJ2-1, with 14 bases identical to TRBD2. This CDR3 has 15 residues. With V trimmed by 5 bases and J by 15 bases, 12 bases remained unmatched. In germline, CDR1 is MNHEY, CDR2 SVGAGI. The CDR3 is CASSTRRGTSGSSFF. In nucleotides, the CDR3 is TGTGCCAGCAGTACCCGGAGGGGGACTAGCGGGAGCTCGTTCTTC.

The chain is built from TRBV2 and TRBJ2-2; 8 bases fit TRBD2. Losses at the gene ends were 7 bases for V and 8 bases for J; bases not matched to a gene: 9. Germline CDR1 SNHLY, CDR2 FYNNEI. The CDR3 length is 14 residues. CDR3: CASTPRGGPGELFF. The CDR3, as DNA: TGTGCCAGCACCCCACGGGGGGGACCGGGGGAGCTGTTTTTT. Full variable domain (missing parts from reference TRBV2 and TRBJ2-2): EPEVTQTPSHQVTQMGQEVILRCVPISNHLYFYWYRQILGQKVEFLVSFYNNEISEKSEIFDDQFSVERPDGSNFTLKIRSTKLEDSAMYFCASTPRGGPGELFFGEGSRLTVL.

V usage is TRBV2 and J usage is TRBJ1-1, with D unresolved. V lost 6 bases and J 1 base, leaving 6 bases between the germline ends. Germline values: CDR1 SNHLY, CDR2 FYNNEI. There are 12 residues in the CDR3. The CDR3 sequence: CASRRWNTEAFF. DNA for the CDR3: TGTGCCAGCAGACGGTGGAACACTGAAGCTTTCTTT.

This clone was seen only a few times. The gene calls are TRBV9 and TRBJ2-7, with a weak D call TRBD2 (5 bases). Germline V gene sequence: CDR1 SGDLS, CDR2 YYNGEE. V lost 1 base and J lost 6, with 17 bases in between. The CDR3 consists of 15 residues. This chain's CDR3 is CASSVILDSLREQYF. CDR3 DNA sequence: TGTGCCAGCAGCGTAATCTTGGACTCTTTGCGCGAGCAGTACTTC.

J is TRBJ2-1 and V is TRBV14; no clear D gene. V was trimmed by 3 bases and J by 9 bases, leaving 6 bases between them. Germline CDR1 is SGHDN and CDR2 is FVKESK. There are 11 residues in the CDR3. The CDR3 here is CASSQAGEQFF. The CDR3 DNA reads as TGTGCCAGCAGCCAGGCTGGTGAGCAGTTCTTC.